This record covers a single T cell receptor beta chain. This sample was taken from a study of shared clonotypes between healthy human individuals. Genomic DNA belonging to each subset was distributed in equal measure over several immunoSEQ plates. The method was immunoSEQ multiplex PCR; TCRdb's version includes in-frame clones alone and lacks a portion of them. The profile shows roughly 2.4 million clones, approximately 96% of them singletons. Trimming stripped 5 bases from V and 3 bases from J, with 17 bases between. The CDR3 loop spans 15 amino acids. In germline, CDR1 is SEHNR, CDR2 FQNEAQ (reference sequence).

The sequence came from a man between 18 and 29 years old in good health. This chain uses TRBV7-9 with TRBJ2-7; TRBD2 is a possible D gene (6 bases). The sequencing input was naive CD4+ T cells sorted from blood. The subset here: CD45RA+ positively selected. The CDR3 DNA follows: TGTGCCAGCAGCCCAACGCGGGGCAGCTACTACGAGCAGTACTTC. Protein sequence: CASSPTRGSYYEQYF. The whole variable domain, filled in from reference TRBV7-9 and TRBJ2-7, reads DTGVSQNPRHKITKRGQNVTFRCDPISEHNRLYWYRQTLGQGPEFLTYFQNEAQLEKSRLLSDRFSAERPKGSFSTLEIQRTEQGDSAMYLCASSPTRGSYYEQYFGPGTRLTVT.